The clone carrying this T cell receptor beta chain was observed many times. Its cognate antigen is unknown. The junction and the germline gene differ at one end; a read error may be behind it. Other nucleotide sequences in the sample specify the same CDR3. These data are taken from a study of metastatic and nonmetastatic thyroid tumors. Study context: Repertoire comparisons spanned blood and tumor or nodule tissue from malignant and benign thyroid patients.

Study outcomes and limitations: Relative to benign nodules, malignant thyroid tumors were reportedly characterized by significantly elevated TCR beta diversity in blood and tumor.

Under the authors' procedure: A papillary thyroid cancer distant-metastasis classifier was built from CDR3 differences across clinicopathological groups. TCRdb recomputed clones from the PCR reads via MiXCR. The authors' filters were not applied to this entry. The repertoire includes some 15,000 clones, around 12% of them detected once, and approximately 15% sits in the top ten. Not a single patient had been given any form of treatment at any point before undergoing thyroid surgery. Germline V lookup: CDR1 SGHAT, CDR2 FQDESV (reference sequence). The CDR3 contains 15 residues. This receptor was obtained from a female donor with papillary thyroid cancer or a benign thyroid nodule (not recorded which). Some clones in this sample may be carry-over from other donors' samples. What was sequenced was tumor tissue. This chain connects TRBV11-1 to TRBJ2-7; TRBD1 is a possible D gene (6 bases). In DNA, the CDR3 is TGTGCCAGCAGCTTAGGGCAGGGGTTTTCGGACGAGCAATACTTC. This gives the protein CASSLGQGFSDEQYF.